What follows are 27 T cell receptor beta chains derived from one specimen sequenced in a study of OX40 agonist ivuxolimab in advanced cancers. Only in-frame clones appear in the TCRdb table, and some are missing; sequencing was by immunoSEQ multiplex PCR. This table has tens of thousands of clones, 75% to 90% appearing once. Sequenced here: CD4+ or CD8+ T cells sorted from blood, sampled in a trial of the OX40 agonist ivuxolimab. The receptor set was obtained from an adult with an advanced solid tumor such as melanoma, head and neck, liver or kidney cancer.

The chain has TRBV5-1 and TRBJ2-1; 10 bases line up with TRBD2. This CDR3 comprises 14 residues. The V segment lost 4 bases and the J segment 10 bases; nucleotides outside the gene matches: 8. Germline CDR1 and CDR2: SGHRS and YFSETQ. The CDR3 DNA is TGCGCCAGCAGCGAGCTAGCGGGGGTCCAGGAGCAGTTCTTC. As protein: CASSELAGVQEQFF.

The chain joins TRBV11-2 to TRBJ2-3; TRBD1 aligns across 8 bases. V dropped 1 base and J dropped 6; count of bases not matched to a gene: 6. CDR3 length: 15 amino acids. From germline, CDR1 is SGHAT and CDR2 FQNNGV. CDR3 region: CASSLAPDREDTQYF. CDR3 DNA sequence: TGTGCCAGCAGCTTAGCCCCGGACAGGGAGGATACGCAGTATTTT.

This clone was counted between two and nine times. The chain joins TRBV19 to TRBJ1-1, with D perhaps matching TRBD1 (6 bases). V was trimmed by 5 bases and J by 6 bases, leaving 13 bases between them. Germline V gives CDR1 LNHDA, CDR2 SQIVND (reference sequence). This CDR3 region has 13 residues. The CDR3 DNA reads TGTGCCAGTAGTTTCTCGGACAGACCTGAAGCTTTCTTT. Amino acid sequence: CASSFSDRPEAFF.

This chain links TRBV7-2 with TRBJ2-1; D is unclear. CDR1 and CDR2 (germline): SGHTA, FQGNSA. This CDR3 region has 15 residues. V dropped 2 bases and J dropped 0 bases, with 8 bases sitting between them. The CDR3 reads CASSLTASSYNEQFF. The CDR3 DNA reads as TGTGCCAGCAGCTTAACAGCGAGCTCCTACAATGAGCAGTTCTTC.

This clone has only one observation. V and J are TRBV7-9 and TRBJ2-6; D gene uncertain. This CDR3 is built from 15 residues. Germline CDR1 reads SEHNR; CDR2 reads FQNEAQ (reference sequence). V was cut by 3 bases and J by 4 bases, with 10 bases left in between. The CDR3 DNA reads as TGTGCCAGCAGCTTGTTGGGCTCCGGGGCCAACGTCCTGACTTTC. The encoded protein is CASSLLGSGANVLTF.

The chain joins TRBV27 to TRBJ1-2; a possible D gene is TRBD1 (5 bases). The CDR3 covers 12 residues. In germline, CDR1 is MNHEY, CDR2 SMNVEV (reference sequence). The germline V and J ends were trimmed by 8 bases and 8 bases, with 15 bases remaining between them. Here the CDR3 DNA reads TGTGCCAGCGGGGCCTTTGGGGCCGGCTACACCTTC. Protein: CASGAFGAGYTF.

This clone is deemed medium-sized (0.01 to 0.1%). V gene TRBV5-6 combines with J gene TRBJ1-1; TRBD1 might be the D (6 bases). This CDR3 region has 17 residues. Between the trimmed V and J ends, which lost 3 bases and 0 bases, there was a span of 18 bases. Germline V lookup: CDR1 SGHDT, CDR2 YYEEEE. The chain's CDR3 is CASSWGFAGDLNTEAFF. The CDR3 DNA sequence: TGTGCCAGCAGCTGGGGTTTTGCAGGGGACTTGAACACTGAAGCTTTCTTT. The full variable domain, its missing parts supplied by reference TRBV5-6 and TRBJ1-1, is DAGVTQSPTHLIKTRGQQVTLRCSPKSGHDTVSWYQQALGQGPQFIFQYYEEEERQRGNFPDRFSGHQFPNYSSELNVNALLLGDSALYLCASSWGFAGDLNTEAFFGQGTRLTVV.

The CDR3 nucleotides are TGTGCCAGCAGGGAGGACAGATTGAACACTGAAGCTTTCTTT. Translation: CASREDRLNTEAFF. The gene calls are TRBV6-5 and TRBJ1-1, with TRBD1 as a possible D gene (6 bases). The V and J ends lost 6 bases and 0 bases respectively, with 11 bases between them. Germline CDR1 reads MNHEY; CDR2 reads SVGAGI. The CDR3 has 14 amino acids.

The chain recombines TRBV19 with TRBJ2-7; TRBD2 agrees at 11 bases. The CDR3 loop spans 15 amino acids. Germline V gives CDR1 LNHDA, CDR2 SQIVND (reference sequence). V shed 5 bases, J shed 5 bases, and the junction held 8 bases outside the gene matches. The CDR3 sequence: CASSDSGRAVDEQYF. In DNA form, the CDR3 reads TGTGCCAGTAGTGATAGCGGGAGGGCCGTCGACGAGCAGTACTTC.

This chain uses TRBV2 with TRBJ1-6, with TRBD1 identical over 9 bases. V was clipped by 7 bases and J by 0 bases; unmatched bases: 10. The CDR3 extends over 18 amino acids. Germline V gene data show CDR1 as SNHLY and CDR2 as FYNNEI. DNA of the CDR3: TGTGCCAGCACCCGACGGGGACAGGGAAGCTCCTATAATTCACCCCTCCACTTT. It encodes CASTRRGQGSSYNSPLHF.

This clone has more than one count but fewer than ten. The chain carries TRBV11-3 and TRBJ2-3; unclear D gene. The CDR3 extends over 14 amino acids. V lost 2 bases, J lost 7 bases, and 13 bases lay in between. Germline CDR1 reads SGHNT; CDR2 reads YENEEA. CDR3 amino acids: CASSLSPAVNTQYF. CDR3 nucleotides: TGTGCCAGCAGCTTATCCCCGGCAGTAAATACGCAGTATTTT.

The genes are TRBV15 and TRBJ2-2; D is possibly TRBD1 (7 bases). Germline V gene lookup returns CDR1 LNHNV and CDR2 YYDKDF (reference sequence). The CDR3 sequence is 15 residues long. Trimming cost V 0 bases and J 6 bases, with 11 bases left between them. The CDR3 DNA reads TGTGCCACCAGCAGAGATTCCAGGGGGGCCGGGGAGCTGTTTTTT. It specifies CATSRDSRGAGELFF.

The table lists this clone with a count of one. The chain is built from TRBV19 and TRBJ1-4, with a weak D call TRBD1 (5 bases). CDR3 length: 15 residues. Trimming pared 5 bases from V and 8 bases from J, leaving 18 bases between. The germline CDR1 and CDR2 sequences are LNHDA and SQIVND (reference sequence). CDR3 in DNA: TGTGCCAGTAGTCTTTTGAGGAACGGGGGAGAAAAACTGTTTTTT. This encodes CASSLLRNGGEKLFF.

This chain joins TRBV11-2 and TRBJ2-7; 9 bases are shared with TRBD1. The germline V gene encodes CDR1 SGHAT and CDR2 FQNNGV. The CDR3 contains 15 residues. J was trimmed by 6 bases and V by 1 base; bases with no gene match: 7. The CDR3 is CASSLGGGQGREQYF. The CDR3 DNA sequence: TGTGCCAGCAGCTTAGGAGGGGGACAGGGACGCGAGCAGTACTTC.

This chain joins TRBV5-1 and TRBJ1-3; D perhaps matches TRBD1 (5 bases). The ends were cut back, 1 base at V and 0 bases at J, with 8 bases in the middle. The CDR3 length is 15 residues. Germline assignment: CDR1 SGHRS and CDR2 YFSETQ. CDR3 in DNA: TGCGCCAGCAGCTTGTCAGGGACCTCTGGAAACACCATATATTTT. This translates into CASSLSGTSGNTIYF.

The chain uses TRBV5-1 and TRBJ1-2; 9 positions agree with TRBD1. V lost 3 bases and J lost 3; bases outside the gene matches: 3. The CDR3 length is 14 residues. The germline V gene has CDR1 SGHRS and CDR2 YFSETQ. As DNA, the CDR3 is TGCGCCAGCAGCTCGGGACAGGGTTACTATGGCTACACCTTC. Protein: CASSSGQGYYGYTF.

J is TRBJ2-5 and V is TRBV6-5; weak D call: TRBD1 (5 bases). Germline V gene data show CDR1 as MNHEY and CDR2 as SVGAGI. Trimming shortened V by 7 bases and J by 1 base, and 16 bases separated the two germline ends. This CDR3 is built from 15 residues. This chain's CDR3 is CASTSLAGIQETQYF. In DNA form, the CDR3 reads TGTGCCAGCACTAGTTTGGCAGGGATCCAAGAGACCCAGTACTTC.

This sequence joins TRBV6-5 and TRBJ2-1; D gene uncertain. Germline-derived CDR1 and CDR2 are MNHEY and SVGAGI. Between the trimmed V and J ends, which lost 4 bases and 9 bases, there was a span of 13 bases. The CDR3 has 13 amino acids. The CDR3 region is CASSSPAPGEQFF. The CDR3 region has the DNA TGTGCCAGCAGTTCCCCGGCGCCCGGTGAGCAGTTCTTC.

The chain uses TRBV9 and TRBJ2-1; 8 bases match TRBD2. V gave up 1 base and J gave up 6 bases; unmatched junction bases: 9. CDR1 is SGDLS and CDR2 is YYNGEE in the germline V gene. There are 16 residues in the CDR3. CDR3 sequence (DNA): TGTGCCAGCAGCGTAAAGACGCTAGCGGGCGGCAATGAGCAGTTCTTC. Protein: CASSVKTLAGGNEQFF.

This clone was picked up one time. This sequence joins TRBV7-9 and TRBJ2-1, with D tentatively TRBD2 (6 bases). Germline V lookup: CDR1 SEHNR, CDR2 FQNEAQ (reference sequence). V lost 5 bases and J lost 5, with 16 bases in between. This CDR3 has 15 residues. The CDR3 coding sequence is TGTGCCAGCAGCCCTCCGGGACTTCAAGACAATGAGCAGTTCTTC. It yields the protein CASSPPGLQDNEQFF.

The V call is TRBV7-2, the J call TRBJ1-1, with D hard to call. Germline CDR1 reads SGHTA; CDR2 reads FQGNSA. With 5 bases removed from V and 6 bases from J, the gap between germline ends came to 16 bases. The CDR3 runs 14 residues. CDR3 in amino acids: CASSPRKLSAEAFF. CDR3 bases: TGTGCCAGCAGCCCCAGGAAGCTTTCCGCTGAAGCTTTCTTT.

The rearrangement links TRBV28 to TRBJ1-1, with 8 bases lining up with TRBD1. CDR1 is MDHEN and CDR2 is SYDVKM in the germline V gene. V dropped 2 bases and J dropped 11; count of bases not matched to a gene: 1. The CDR3 spans 11 residues. CDR3 protein: CASSLNRGAFF. CDR3 DNA sequence: TGTGCCAGCAGTTTAAACAGGGGGGCTTTCTTT.

The rearrangement links TRBV5-1 to TRBJ1-6; D is unclear. V was pared by 4 bases and J by 10 bases, with 18 bases between. Germline V gene lookup returns CDR1 SGHRS and CDR2 YFSETQ. CDR3 length equals 15 residues. CDR3 residues: CASSQDPARVSPLHF. The CDR3 nucleotides read TGCGCCAGCAGCCAGGACCCAGCGAGGGTATCACCCCTCCACTTT.

The V gene is TRBV7-3, the J gene TRBJ2-2; the D is unclear. Trimming left V 5 bases short and J 5 bases short, with 9 bases between. Germline V gene sequence: CDR1 SGHTA, CDR2 FQGTGA. This CDR3 is built from 13 residues. The CDR3 bases are TGTGCCAGCAGCCCCAGTAGGACCGGGGAGCTGTTTTTT. Its translation is CASSPSRTGELFF. Based on the CDR3 plus reference TRBV7-3 and TRBJ2-2, the full variable domain is GAGVSQTPSNKVTEKGKYVELRCDPISGHTALYWYRQSLGQGPEFLIYFQGTGAADDSGLPNDRFFAVRPEGSVSTLKIQRTERGDSAVYLCASSPSRTGELFFGEGSRLTVL.

CDR3 sequence reads: CADSWGYNSNQPQHF. The CDR3 bases are TGTGCCGATTCCTGGGGCTATAATAGCAATCAGCCCCAGCATTTT. This chain connects TRBV9 to TRBJ1-5, with D perhaps matching TRBD1 (5 bases). Trimming stripped 10 bases from V and 0 bases from J, with 17 bases between. The CDR3 totals 15 residues. Looked up from germline, CDR1 is SGDLS and CDR2 is YYNGEE.

This chain uses TRBV6-1 with TRBJ1-6; D is unclear. The CDR3 totals 13 residues. Germline V gives CDR1 MNHNS, CDR2 SASEGT. V was clipped by 3 bases and J by 6 bases, with 6 bases between them. The CDR3 here is CASSDRFNSPLHF. The CDR3 DNA is TGTGCCAGCAGTGACAGATTTAATTCACCCCTCCACTTT.

The V and J genes are TRBV7-8 and TRBJ1-2; 10 bases are shared with TRBD1. The CDR3 length is 14 residues. Losses at the gene ends were 4 bases for V and 2 bases for J; bases not matched to a gene: 1. Germline V gene data show CDR1 as SGHVS and CDR2 as FQNEAQ. CDR3 coding DNA: TGTGCCAGCAGCTGGGACAGGGGCAACTATGGCTACACCTTC. Protein: CASSWDRGNYGYTF.